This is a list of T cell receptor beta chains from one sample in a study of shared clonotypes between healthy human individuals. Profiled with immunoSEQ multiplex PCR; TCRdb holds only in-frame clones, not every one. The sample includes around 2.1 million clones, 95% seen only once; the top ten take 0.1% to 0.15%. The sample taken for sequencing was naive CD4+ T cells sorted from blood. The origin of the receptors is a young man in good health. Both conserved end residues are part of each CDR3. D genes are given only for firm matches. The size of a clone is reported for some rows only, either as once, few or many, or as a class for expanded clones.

CDR3nt: TGTGCCAGCAGGACAGGTTATAATTCACCCCTCCACTTT; CDR3aa: CASRTGYNSPLHF; v_gene: TRBV6-5; d_gene: NA; j_gene: TRBJ1-6; abundance: once
CDR3nt: TGTGCCAGTAGGGACAGCCCAACTAGCACAGATACGCAGTATTTT; CDR3aa: CASRDSPTSTDTQYF; v_gene: TRBV19; d_gene: NA; j_gene: TRBJ2-3; abundance: NA
CDR3nt: TGTGCCAGTACAAAGACAACCTATAGCAATCAGCCCCAGCATTTT; CDR3aa: CASTKTTYSNQPQHF; v_gene: TRBV19; d_gene: NA; j_gene: TRBJ1-5; abundance: NA
CDR3nt: TGCGCCAGCAGCCAAGAACGGACTAATGAAAAACTGTTTTTT; CDR3aa: CASSQERTNEKLFF; v_gene: TRBV4-3; d_gene: NA; j_gene: TRBJ1-4; abundance: NA
CDR3nt: TGTGCCAGCAGTTCCGGGACAGGGAATTCACCCCTCCACTTT; CDR3aa: CASSSGTGNSPLHF; v_gene: TRBV6-5; d_gene: TRBD1; j_gene: TRBJ1-6; abundance: NA
CDR3nt: TGTGCCAGCAGTTACTTCTCAGGCGGACTCTCCTACGAGCAGTACTTC; CDR3aa: CASSYFSGGLSYEQYF; v_gene: TRBV6-5; d_gene: NA; j_gene: TRBJ2-7; abundance: NA
CDR3nt: TGTGCCAGTAGTCCCCAGCCCCGATCCTATAATTCACCCCTCCACTTT; CDR3aa: CASSPQPRSYNSPLHF; v_gene: TRBV19; d_gene: NA; j_gene: TRBJ1-6; abundance: NA
CDR3nt: TGTGCCAGCAGCTTGGCCACCGGGGAGCTGTTTTTT; CDR3aa: CASSLATGELFF; v_gene: TRBV5-6; d_gene: NA; j_gene: TRBJ2-2; abundance: NA
CDR3nt: TGTGCCAGCAGCCCTAGCCCCTTCCCCTACGAGCAGTACTTC; CDR3aa: CASSPSPFPYEQYF; v_gene: TRBV9; d_gene: NA; j_gene: TRBJ2-7; abundance: NA
CDR3nt: TGTGCCAGCAGCGAATTGGAGACCCAGTACTTC; CDR3aa: CASSELETQYF; v_gene: TRBV7-9; d_gene: NA; j_gene: TRBJ2-5; abundance: NA
CDR3nt: TGTGCCAGCAGCTTGTCCAGGAAGATGATAGAGACCCAGTACTTC; CDR3aa: CASSLSRKMIETQYF; v_gene: TRBV5-6; d_gene: NA; j_gene: TRBJ2-5; abundance: NA
CDR3nt: TGTGCCAGCAGCCGACAGGGGATTGGCGAGCAGTACTTC; CDR3aa: CASSRQGIGEQYF; v_gene: TRBV7-9; d_gene: TRBD1; j_gene: TRBJ2-7; abundance: NA
CDR3nt: TGTGCCAGCAGCTTAGGAGGCATCTCTGGAAACACCATATATTTT; CDR3aa: CASSLGGISGNTIYF; v_gene: TRBV7-3; d_gene: NA; j_gene: TRBJ1-3; abundance: NA
CDR3nt: TGTGCCATCAGGAAACAGGGGGCAAGTTATAATTCACCCCTCCACTTT; CDR3aa: CAIRKQGASYNSPLHF; v_gene: TRBV10-3; d_gene: TRBD1; j_gene: TRBJ1-6; abundance: NA
CDR3nt: TGCGCCAGCAGCGCGACCTCTCAATTGGCAGGGGGCGCAGGCACTGAAGCTTTCTTT; CDR3aa: CASSATSQLAGGAGTEAFF; v_gene: TRBV5-1; d_gene: TRBD1; j_gene: TRBJ1-1; abundance: once
CDR3nt: TGCGCCAGCAGTCTCGTAGGCAGCGCCACAGATACGCAGTATTTT; CDR3aa: CASSLVGSATDTQYF; v_gene: TRBV5-1; d_gene: NA; j_gene: TRBJ2-3; abundance: NA
CDR3nt: TGCAGTGCCGGGGCGGAGGCAGCCCAGTACTTC; CDR3aa: CSAGAEAAQYF; v_gene: TRBV20-1; d_gene: NA; j_gene: TRBJ2-5; abundance: NA
CDR3nt: TGTGCCAGCAGCGTAGGTCGACAGGGCAATAGTAATGAAAAACTGTTTTTT; CDR3aa: CASSVGRQGNSNEKLFF; v_gene: TRBV9; d_gene: TRBD1; j_gene: TRBJ1-4; abundance: NA
CDR3nt: TGTGCCAGCAGTTATCTGTCCTCACAGAGTAACTATGGCTACACCTTC; CDR3aa: CASSYLSSQSNYGYTF; v_gene: TRBV6-9; d_gene: NA; j_gene: TRBJ1-2; abundance: NA
CDR3nt: TGTGCCAGCAGCTTAGTACCAAGCTCTGGAAACACCATATATTTT; CDR3aa: CASSLVPSSGNTIYF; v_gene: TRBV7-6; d_gene: NA; j_gene: TRBJ1-3; abundance: NA
CDR3nt: TGTGCCATCAGTGAATTCGGACAGACTAACTATGGCTACACCTTC; CDR3aa: CAISEFGQTNYGYTF; v_gene: TRBV10-3; d_gene: NA; j_gene: TRBJ1-2; abundance: NA
CDR3nt: TGCGCCAGCAGCCAACTAGCGGGTACTTCTTATAGCACAGATACGCAGTATTTT; CDR3aa: CASSQLAGTSYSTDTQYF; v_gene: TRBV4-1; d_gene: TRBD2; j_gene: TRBJ2-3; abundance: NA
CDR3nt: TGTGCCAGCAGTACTAGCTACAGGGCTAATGAAAAACTGTTTTTT; CDR3aa: CASSTSYRANEKLFF; v_gene: TRBV6-5; d_gene: NA; j_gene: TRBJ1-4; abundance: NA
CDR3nt: TGCGCCAGCAGCTCCACTGCCCTTCCCGACGAGCAGTACTTC; CDR3aa: CASSSTALPDEQYF; v_gene: TRBV5-1; d_gene: NA; j_gene: TRBJ2-7; abundance: NA
CDR3nt: TGTGCCATCAGTGAGACACAGGGAAACTACGAGCAGTACTTC; CDR3aa: CAISETQGNYEQYF; v_gene: TRBV10-3; d_gene: NA; j_gene: TRBJ2-7; abundance: NA
CDR3nt: TGCGCCAGCAGCGGGGGACTAGCGGGGCGATCGGGAGAGACCCAGTACTTC; CDR3aa: CASSGGLAGRSGETQYF; v_gene: TRBV4-1; d_gene: TRBD2; j_gene: TRBJ2-5; abundance: NA
CDR3nt: TGTGCCAGCAGCGGGGGACAGGGCTACGAGCAGTACTTC; CDR3aa: CASSGGQGYEQYF; v_gene: TRBV5-6; d_gene: TRBD1; j_gene: TRBJ2-7; abundance: NA
CDR3nt: TGCGCCAGCAGCTTGGTTCCTAGCGGGAGCGGTGGGGATGAGCAGTTCTTC; CDR3aa: CASSLVPSGSGGDEQFF; v_gene: TRBV5-1; d_gene: TRBD2; j_gene: TRBJ2-1; abundance: NA
CDR3nt: TGTGCCAGCAGCTCCGAGACAGGGAATGGCTACACCTTC; CDR3aa: CASSSETGNGYTF; v_gene: TRBV7-9; d_gene: TRBD1; j_gene: TRBJ1-2; abundance: NA
CDR3nt: TGCGCCAGCAGCCAGGGACTAGCGGAAGAGACCCAGTACTTC; CDR3aa: CASSQGLAEETQYF; v_gene: TRBV5-1; d_gene: TRBD2; j_gene: TRBJ2-5; abundance: NA
CDR3nt: TGTGCCAGCTTATCTATGACAGGGGGCCATGCTGAAGCTTTCTTT; CDR3aa: CASLSMTGGHAEAFF; v_gene: TRBV18; d_gene: TRBD1; j_gene: TRBJ1-1; abundance: NA
CDR3nt: TGTGCCAGCAGCGTATCGGCCGGGACAGGGGACGAAAAACTGTTTTTT; CDR3aa: CASSVSAGTGDEKLFF; v_gene: TRBV11-2; d_gene: TRBD1; j_gene: TRBJ1-4; abundance: NA
CDR3nt: TGTGCCAGCAGTTACTCCGGGGTTGAAAAACTGTTTTTT; CDR3aa: CASSYSGVEKLFF; v_gene: TRBV6-5; d_gene: NA; j_gene: TRBJ1-4; abundance: once
CDR3nt: TGTGCCAGCACCCGCGACAGGTGGGGGAACACTGAAGCTTTCTTT; CDR3aa: CASTRDRWGNTEAFF; v_gene: TRBV2; d_gene: NA; j_gene: TRBJ1-1; abundance: once
CDR3nt: TGCAGCGTTCTGGGCGGGGGGGGATACGAGCAGTACTTC; CDR3aa: CSVLGGGGYEQYF; v_gene: TRBV29-1; d_gene: TRBD2; j_gene: TRBJ2-7; abundance: NA
CDR3nt: TGCGCCAGCAGCTTTGCTGGACGGACCCCGGGCGCTGAAGCTTTCTTT; CDR3aa: CASSFAGRTPGAEAFF; v_gene: TRBV5-1; d_gene: NA; j_gene: TRBJ1-1; abundance: NA
CDR3nt: TGTGCCAGCAGCCTCCTAGCGGGAGTGGATACCGAGCAGTACTTC; CDR3aa: CASSLLAGVDTEQYF; v_gene: TRBV7-2; d_gene: TRBD2; j_gene: TRBJ2-7; abundance: once
CDR3nt: TGTGCCAGCAGTGAATGGGCTAGCGGGTTTCAAGAGACCCAGTACTTC; CDR3aa: CASSEWASGFQETQYF; v_gene: TRBV2; d_gene: TRBD2; j_gene: TRBJ2-5; abundance: few
CDR3nt: TGCGCCAGCAGCCCGGACAGGAACGGGGGAACTGAAGCTTTCTTT; CDR3aa: CASSPDRNGGTEAFF; v_gene: TRBV5-1; d_gene: TRBD1; j_gene: TRBJ1-1; abundance: NA
CDR3nt: TGTGCCTGGAGTGTAGGGTGGGGCAATCAGCCCCAGCATTTT; CDR3aa: CAWSVGWGNQPQHF; v_gene: TRBV30; d_gene: NA; j_gene: TRBJ1-5; abundance: NA
CDR3nt: TGTGCCAGCAGCTTAGGGATGGGGCAAAATGAAAAACTGTTTTTT; CDR3aa: CASSLGMGQNEKLFF; v_gene: TRBV7-9; d_gene: NA; j_gene: TRBJ1-4; abundance: NA
CDR3nt: TGTGCCAGCAGTACAGGGTTTGGCGAAAAACTGTTTTTT; CDR3aa: CASSTGFGEKLFF; v_gene: TRBV7-2; d_gene: NA; j_gene: TRBJ1-4; abundance: NA
CDR3nt: TGTGCCATCAGTGCGGCTGAACTATACGGCTACACCTTC; CDR3aa: CAISAAELYGYTF; v_gene: TRBV10-3; d_gene: NA; j_gene: TRBJ1-2; abundance: NA
CDR3nt: TGTGCCAGCAGCCCAAACTCCAGGGGCACAGATACGCAGTATTTT; CDR3aa: CASSPNSRGTDTQYF; v_gene: TRBV13; d_gene: NA; j_gene: TRBJ2-3; abundance: NA
CDR3nt: TGCGCCAGCAGCTGGAGGGACCCGGATGGAGATACGCAGTATTTT; CDR3aa: CASSWRDPDGDTQYF; v_gene: TRBV5-1; d_gene: NA; j_gene: TRBJ2-3; abundance: NA